The clone carrying this T cell receptor beta chain was observed a handful of times. The antigen remains unidentified. A library of TCRbeta sequences, prepared with unique molecular identifiers, was generated. TCRdb independently ran MiXCR on the PCR reads; one entry per CDR3 protein. The sample has 800,000 to 1,000,000 distinct CDR3 sequences; around 30% are singletons. This sample was included in a study of T-cell reconstitution after alpha-beta-depleted transplantation in children. Study observations and caveats: One year after transplant, T-cell counts and diversity came mostly from newly produced T cells. Some patients showed high day-60 TCRbeta diversity, which derived from surviving recipient T cells and thymic progenitors. Expanded graft clones, several hundred of them, were reportedly the source of alpha-beta T cells about two months after transplant.

Sample: PBMCs, mostly from graft donor cells, taken 360 days after TCRalphabeta/CD19-depleted stem cell transplant. The clonotype was recovered from a boy younger than two who had a stem cell transplant for SCID, so the T cells may come from the graft donor.

The DNA of the CDR3 is TGTGCCATCAGTGAAACACCCTCTGGCACAGATACGCAGTATTTT. This codes for CAISETPSGTDTQYF. The gene calls are TRBV10-3 and TRBJ2-3; the D is unclear. V gave up 3 bases and J gave up 1 base, with 11 bases separating them. CDR3 length: 15 residues. Germline V gene data show CDR1 as ENHRY and CDR2 as SYGVKD.